The sequence of this TCR beta chain was determined in a study of CD8 T cells in Susac syndrome. Across the whole study: Five or six sequenced Susac syndrome patients had clinically active disease, while fewer than 10 were in remission.

Sequencing of TCR beta was undertaken in CD8+ and CD4+ T cells derived from blood. When the RNA was reverse transcribed, random hexamers were used with an input of roughly 0.5 to 1 ug. Amplification of the TCR beta CDR3 was carried out by immunoSEQ multiplex PCR, which spanned a total of 54 Vbeta and 13 Jbeta segments. MiXCR, applied by TCRdb to the immunoSEQ multiplex PCR reads, yields one record per CDR3 protein. The table shows about 180,000 distinct CDR3 sequences, with roughly 94% occurring only once. The V and J ends lost 7 bases and 12 bases respectively, with 28 bases between them. The CDR3 extends over 17 amino acids. Per the germline V gene, CDR1 is LNHDA and CDR2 is SQIVND (reference sequence). Study-wide results and limits: It was acknowledged by the study that relatively few individuals were included in its TCR sequencing and HLA analysis.

Points on this clonotype: Its target is unknown.

The sequenced sample consisted of CD4+ T cells from PBMCs. The chain uses TRBV19 and TRBJ1-6; D possibly corresponds to TRBD1 (6 bases). The TCR originated in a human donor with Susac syndrome. Written as DNA, the CDR3 is TGTGCCAGTACTTCTACAACAGTCGGGACAAACCTTAGACCCCTCCACTTT. Translated, it gives CASTSTTVGTNLRPLHF. Together with reference TRBV19 and TRBJ1-6, the CDR3 gives the full variable domain: DGGITQSPKYLFRKEGQNVTLSCEQNLNHDAMYWYRQDPGQGLRLIYYSQIVNDFQKGDIAEGYSVSREKKESFPLTVTSAQKNPTAFYLCASTSTTVGTNLRPLHFGNGTRLTVT.